Included here is one T cell receptor (beta chain) sequence, with context. Its specificity is not known. The sample is drawn from a study of T cell responses to AZD1222 COVID-19 vaccine. Method: immunoSEQ multiplex PCR; TCRdb's copy keeps in-frame clones and lacks some. The data contain 200,000 to 250,000 clones, roughly 94% of them singletons. Germline CDR1 reads MNHEY; CDR2 reads SMNVEV (reference sequence). This CDR3 has 15 amino acids. Losses at the gene ends were 5 bases for V and 9 bases for J; bases not matched to a gene: 6. Study-level results: A reported finding is that nearly half of spike-specific TCRs target unmutated variant regions. It was only a handful of AZD1222 recipients who were seropositive at baseline. White British people made up most donors, females outnumbered males, and clonal diversity was possibly underestimated.

The chain has TRBV27 and TRBJ2-1; 14 bases are shared with TRBD2. This receptor was obtained from an adult who received the MenACWY meningococcal vaccine as a control. Material: peripheral blood, obtained 28 days after the second dose of the MenACWY control vaccine. The CDR3 DNA is TGTGCCAGCAGTCCGGGACTAGCGGGAGATAGTGAGCAGTTCTTC. Translated: CASSPGLAGDSEQFF.